The source of this T cell receptor (beta chain) is a study of CD8 T cells in Susac syndrome. Germline V lookup: CDR1 LGHNT, CDR2 FRNRAP. The CDR3 has 13 residues. J was trimmed by 7 bases and V by 8 bases; bases with no gene match: 8. With random hexamers, reverse transcription was performed on about 0.5 to 1 ug of RNA. It was immunoSEQ multiplex PCR that amplified TCR beta CDR3 across 54 Vbeta and 13 Jbeta. TCRdb called the immunoSEQ multiplex PCR reads again in MiXCR, with one record for every CDR3 protein. Of about 140,000 distinct CDR3 sequences in the sample, around 94% were seen once. TCR beta from blood CD8+ and CD4+ T cells was sequenced.

Input material: CD4+ T cells from PBMCs. This chain uses TRBV12-5 with TRBJ2-1, with 7 bases lining up with TRBD2. The TCR originated in a human donor in good health. The CDR3 is CASRGAGENEQFF. CDR3 sequence (DNA): TGTGCTAGTCGCGGGGCGGGAGAAAATGAGCAGTTCTTC. Together with reference TRBV12-5 and TRBJ2-1, the CDR3 gives the full variable domain: DARVTQTPRHKVTEMGQEVTMRCQPILGHNTVFWYRQTMMQGLELLAYFRNRAPLDDSGMPKDRFSAEMPDATLATLKIQPSEPRDSAVYFCASRGAGENEQFFGPGTRLTVL.